The T cell receptor (beta chain) under discussion was sequenced for a study of blood T cell repertoires in COVID-19. CDR3 length: 15 residues. Germline values: CDR1 SGHRS, CDR2 YFSETQ. Trimming removed 2 bases from V and 11 bases from J; junction bases left unmatched: 6. Clones were read by immunoSEQ multiplex PCR, and TCRdb kept only the in-frame ones, dropping some. The sample yields about 300,000 clones, about 89% seen once. J is TRBJ1-6 and V is TRBV5-1; TRBD1 matches 11 bases. Sequencing used peripheral blood. The source of this sequence is a young man who had recovered from COVID-19. CDR3 sequence (DNA): TGCGCCAGCAGCTTAGGGACAGGGGGGTTAACACCCCTCCACTTT. This encodes CASSLGTGGLTPLHF.